These 24 T cell receptor beta chains originate from one sample sequenced in a study of blood T cells in healthy people across ages. Alongside a J-beta primer mix, a sample-barcoded 5' primer served in a second PCR lasting roughly 7 to 11 cycles. TCRdb redid the calling of the 5' RACE reads with MiXCR, one entry per CDR3 protein. The sample lists approximately 960,000 distinct CDR3 sequences, approximately 32% occurring once. This same sample was also part of a study on T cells of mothers and their children.

Source material: blood. These receptors came from a woman in her thirties or forties in good health.

This clonotype came up a few times. This chain joins TRBV30 and TRBJ1-4; tentatively, D is TRBD1 (5 bases). There are 13 residues in the CDR3. Germline CDR1 and CDR2: GTSNPN and SVGIG (reference sequence). V lost 5 bases and J 8 bases, leaving 15 bases between the germline ends. For the CDR3, the DNA is TGTGCCTGGTCCCCGGGGAGGACAGAAAAACTGTTTTTT. The encoded protein is CAWSPGRTEKLFF.

V gene TRBV13 combines with J gene TRBJ1-3; 7 bases are a match to TRBD1. The CDR3 consists of 17 residues. The ends lost 5 bases at V and 0 bases at J; junction bases unmatched: 10. Germline assignment: CDR1 PRHDT and CDR2 FYEKMQ (reference sequence). The CDR3 DNA reads TGTGCCAGCAGCCCCTACGGGACAGCCGACTCTGGAAACACCATATATTTT. It codes for CASSPYGTADSGNTIYF.

A few counts support this clonotype. The chain is built from TRBV10-3 and TRBJ2-1, with a possible D match to TRBD1 (6 bases). CDR1 ENHRY and CDR2 SYGVKD come from the germline V gene. The CDR3 totals 15 residues. Trimming removed 2 bases from V and 7 bases from J, with 15 bases in between. CDR3 region: CAISEDGAGVNEQFF. The DNA of the CDR3 is TGTGCCATCAGTGAGGACGGGGCAGGGGTAAATGAGCAGTTCTTC.

This clonotype was seen a few times. Being one base from a much bigger clone, this may be a read error. The V gene is TRBV24-1, the J gene TRBJ2-4; D not certain. The CDR3 loop spans 12 amino acids. CDR1 is KGHDR and CDR2 is SFDVKD in the germline V gene. V lost 5 bases to trimming and J lost 13 bases, with 14 bases between them. In DNA, the CDR3 is TGTGCCACCAGTGGCGGATACAATGAGCAGTACTTC. It encodes CATSGGYNEQYF.

This clonotype occurred a few times. The gene calls are TRBV9 and TRBJ1-5; D call uncertain. V was cut by 0 bases and J by 3 bases, with 10 bases left in between. This CDR3 spans 15 amino acids. Germline V gives CDR1 SGDLS, CDR2 YYNGEE. The CDR3: CASSVDGQNNQPQHF. The CDR3 nucleotides are TGTGCCAGCAGCGTAGATGGGCAGAACAATCAGCCCCAGCATTTT.

The chain is built from TRBV12-3 or TRBV12-4 and TRBJ1-2; D gene unclear. The CDR3 is made up of 14 amino acids. V was shortened by 4 bases and J by 2 bases, with 11 bases between the two germline ends. The DNA for the CDR3 is TGTGCCAGCAGTTCCTCCGGACGGAACTATGGCTACACCTTC. Protein sequence: CASSSSGRNYGYTF.

This clonotype has only one observation. The chain couples TRBV28 to TRBJ2-5; 8 bases map to TRBD2. J was trimmed by 3 bases and V by 6 bases; bases with no gene match: 9. The CDR3 sequence is 15 residues long. Per germline, CDR1 MDHEN and CDR2 SYDVKM. The CDR3 DNA reads TGTGCCAGCAGCAAATTAGCGGGGAGAAAAGAGACCCAGTACTTC. Translated: CASSKLAGRKETQYF.

This clonotype has at least ten counts. The chain links TRBV5-1 to TRBJ2-7, with TRBD1 matching 9 bases. The CDR3 is 16 residues long. The germline V gene encodes CDR1 SGHRS and CDR2 YFSETQ. The V gene end was trimmed by 0 bases and the J gene end by 1 base; junction bases not matched to a gene: 5. CDR3 residues: CASSLGTGGASYEQYF. Written as DNA, the CDR3 is TGCGCCAGCAGCTTGGGCACAGGGGGCGCATCCTACGAGCAGTACTTC. Supplemented by reference TRBV5-1 and TRBJ2-7, the full variable domain reads KAGVTQTPRYLIKTRGQQVTLSCSPISGHRSVSWYQQTPGQGLQFLFEYFSETQRNKGNFPGRFSGRQFSNSRSEMNVSTLELGDSALYLCASSLGTGGASYEQYFGPGTRLTVT.

The chain combines TRBV28 with TRBJ2-7, with D hard to call. V was cut by 7 bases and J by 2 bases, with 12 bases left in between. The CDR3 sequence is 13 residues long. Germline V gives CDR1 MDHEN, CDR2 SYDVKM. The CDR3 here is CASTKFGAYEQYF. CDR3 nucleotides: TGTGCCAGCACTAAATTTGGAGCCTACGAGCAGTACTTC.

This rearrangement joins TRBV6-1 to TRBJ2-1; D is unclear. From germline, CDR1 is MNHNS and CDR2 SASEGT. Trimming cost V 3 bases and J 8 bases, with 17 bases left between them. The CDR3 is 15 amino acids. CDR3 sequence (DNA): TGTGCCAGCAGTGACCCTAACTCCTTTGCTTATGAGCAGTTCTTC. Translation gives CASSDPNSFAYEQFF.

For this clonotype: A much larger clone sits a single nucleotide away, making a read error possible. V usage is TRBV9 and J usage is TRBJ2-7; D is unclear. Germline V gives CDR1 SGDLS, CDR2 YYNGEE. There are 16 residues in the CDR3. V was pared by 1 base and J by 7 bases, with 21 bases between. CDR3 in DNA: TGTGCCAGCAGCGTATTACCAGCTTCTACCTACAATGAGCAGTACTTC. This codes for CASSVLPASTYNEQYF.

Regarding this clonotype: A clone one base away is much larger, so this may be a read error. In DNA, the CDR3 is TGTGCCAGCAGCCCCTCCGGGACAGGCAAATCACCCCTCCACTTT. Amino acids: CASSPSGTGKSPLHF. The chain recombines TRBV9 with TRBJ1-6, with TRBD1 matching 8 bases. The V gene end was trimmed by 4 bases and the J gene end by 10 bases; junction bases not matched to a gene: 10. Germline CDR1 reads SGDLS; CDR2 reads YYNGEE. The CDR3 runs to 15 residues.

As concerns this clonotype: A read error is likely, as this CDR3 ends without the conserved phenylalanine or tryptophan. The rearrangement joins TRBV7-2 to TRBJ1-4, with a tentative D call TRBD1 (5 bases). V was shortened by 3 bases and J by 4 bases, with 9 bases between the two germline ends. CDR3 size: 14 residues. Per germline, CDR1 SGHTA and CDR2 FQGNSA. The CDR3 sequence: CASSFLGVNEKLFS. Written as DNA, the CDR3 is TGTGCCAGCAGCTTTTTAGGGGTTAATGAAAAACTGTTTTCT.

The table lists this clonotype with a few counts. This sequence joins TRBV7-2 and TRBJ2-1, with 8 nucleotides matching TRBD1. This CDR3 is 15 amino acids long. Germline CDR1 reads SGHTA; CDR2 reads FQGNSA. After removal of 5 bases from V and 3 bases from J, the junction contained 6 bases not matched to a gene. Here the CDR3 reads CASSSRDRLYNEQFF. CDR3 nucleotide sequence: TGTGCCAGCAGCAGCCGGGACAGGCTCTACAATGAGCAGTTCTTC.

This clonotype was counted ten times or more. This sequence joins TRBV20-1 and TRBJ2-7, with D hard to call. Trimming cost V 0 bases and J 0 bases, with 12 bases left between them. The CDR3 runs 15 residues. The germline gives CDR1 DFQATT, CDR2 SNEGSKA (reference sequence). DNA for the CDR3: TGCAGTGCTAGAGACCCTACACTGAGCTCCTACGAGCAGTACTTC. Translating gives CSARDPTLSSYEQYF.

At least ten counts were recorded for this clonotype. The chain is built from TRBV4-3 and TRBJ1-2; no firm D call. This CDR3 has 12 residues. Germline lookup yields CDR1 LGHNA and CDR2 YSLEER. V was clipped by 0 bases and J by 8 bases, with 7 bases between them. The CDR3 protein is CASSQDQWGYTF. CDR3 DNA sequence: TGCGCCAGCAGCCAAGATCAGTGGGGCTACACCTTC.

A note on this clonotype: This may be a read error, as it is one base from a much larger clone. The chain is built from TRBV5-1 and TRBJ2-7; 8 nucleotides line up with TRBD1. The end of the DNA is better explained by TRBJ2-5, so the J call may be wrong. The length of the CDR3 is 14 residues. Germline loops: CDR1 SGHRS, CDR2 YFSETQ. The CDR3, as DNA: TGCGCCAGCGGCTTGTGGGACAGGATAGAGACCCAGTACTTC. It is translated as CASGLWDRIETQYF.

The genes are TRBV20-1 and TRBJ1-5; 9 positions match TRBD1. Germline-derived CDR1 and CDR2 are DFQATT and SNEGSKA (reference sequence). CDR3 length equals 13 residues. V lost 6 bases, J lost 4 bases, and 4 bases stayed unmatched. The CDR3 is CSASGTGNQPQHF. The CDR3, as DNA: TGCAGTGCCTCCGGGACAGGGAATCAGCCCCAGCATTTT.

This clonotype was recorded at least ten times. This chain links TRBV28 with TRBJ2-7, with 8 nucleotides matching TRBD1. Per the germline V gene, CDR1 is MDHEN and CDR2 is SYDVKM. There are 14 residues in the CDR3. V lost 3 bases to trimming and J lost 5 bases; unmatched junction nucleotides: 6. The CDR3 is CASSFTGGSHEQYF. The DNA for the CDR3 is TGTGCCAGCAGTTTTACAGGGGGGTCCCACGAGCAGTACTTC.

A few counts support this clonotype. A read error is possible here, since a much larger clone lies one base away. The rearrangement joins TRBV29-1 to TRBJ2-3; D may be TRBD1 or TRBD2 (5 bases each). There are 16 residues in the CDR3. Germline-derived CDR1 and CDR2 are SQVTM and ANQGSEA. This CDR3 reads CSVESRLEGSADTRYF. In DNA, the CDR3 is TGCAGCGTTGAGTCGAGGCTAGAGGGGAGTGCAGATACGCGGTATTTT.

This chain uses TRBV11-2 with TRBJ1-1, with TRBD1 as a possible D gene (5 bases). CDR1 and CDR2 (germline): SGHAT, FQNNGV. The V gene lost 5 bases and the J gene lost 11 bases, with 12 bases spanning the gap. The CDR3 is made up of 11 amino acids. The CDR3 bases are TGTGCCAGCAGCCTCCGTGGGGCGGCTTTCTTT. Its protein product is CASSLRGAAFF.

The chain has TRBV5-1 and TRBJ2-1; maybe TRBD1 (6 bases). V was shortened by 5 bases and J by 10 bases, with 13 bases between the two germline ends. Germline V gene sequence: CDR1 SGHRS, CDR2 YFSETQ. This CDR3 contains 12 residues. The CDR3 DNA reads as TGCGCCAGCAGGGTAGACAGGAAGGAGCAGTTCTTC. This codes for CASRVDRKEQFF.

Remarks on this clonotype: Sequence at one end of the junction differs from germline and may be a read error. The chain uses TRBV20-1 and TRBJ1-2, with D perhaps matching TRBD1 (5 bases). CDR3 size: 15 residues. From germline, CDR1 is DFQATT and CDR2 SNEGSKA (reference sequence). CDR3: CGAVRTDISNYGYTF. As DNA, the CDR3 is TGCGGTGCTGTCAGGACGGACATATCTAACTACGGCTACACCTTC.

With regard to this clonotype: The junction and the germline gene differ at one end; a read error may be behind it. The DNA for the CDR3 is TGTGCCGGCAGTGCAAGGTTTGAGCAGTACTTC. Protein: CAGSARFEQYF. The V and J genes are TRBV6-1 and TRBJ2-4; D unresolved. Germline V gene lookup returns CDR1 MNHNS and CDR2 SASEGT. This CDR3 has 11 amino acids.